Each of the 23 T cell receptor beta chains below was sequenced from the same sample in a study of Ad26.COV2.S vaccination and SARS-CoV-2 variants. Method: immunoSEQ multiplex PCR; TCRdb's copy keeps in-frame clones and lacks some. The sample shows 250,000 or so clones, approximately 88% of them seen only once. Treatment specified: around 19 received Ad26.COV2.S at low or high dose, single or two shots; about 5 received placebo; per-sample allocation not given. At day 63 after the first vaccine or placebo injection, samples were drawn. Here the sequenced sample was peripheral blood, taken in a trial of Ad26.COV2.S vaccine versus placebo. Receptor source: a person aged 18-60 years who received the Ad26.COV2.S COVID-19 vaccine or a placebo.

This clone was counted a single time. This sequence joins TRBV11-3 and TRBJ2-2; no reliable D call. This CDR3 contains 11 residues. Per the germline V gene, CDR1 is SGHNT and CDR2 is YENEEA. Trimming left V 5 bases short and J 6 bases short, with 4 bases between. CDR3 sequence reads: CASSGAGELFF. CDR3 nucleotides: TGTGCCAGCAGCGGAGCCGGGGAGCTGTTTTTT.

The chain employs TRBV3-1 (or the pseudogene TRBV3-2) and TRBJ2-3; TRBD2 is a possible D gene (5 bases). Trimming cost V 3 bases and J 2 bases, with 9 bases left between them. The germline CDR1 and CDR2 sequences are LGHDT and YNNKEL (reference sequence). The CDR3 contains 14 residues. CDR3 sequence (DNA): TGTGCCAGCAGCCACGCTAGCTCCACAGATACGCAGTATTTT. Translated: CASSHASSTDTQYF.

The rearrangement links TRBV18 to TRBJ2-4; TRBD1 aligns across 7 bases. The germline V gene encodes CDR1 KGHSH and CDR2 LQKENI. V shed 6 bases and J 3 bases; nucleotides not matched to a gene: 11. This CDR3 spans 16 amino acids. The CDR3 here is CASSQTGTLGKNIQYF. The CDR3, as DNA: TGTGCCAGCTCCCAGACAGGGACCCTTGGCAAAAACATTCAGTACTTC.

The genes are TRBV18 and TRBJ2-3; 10 bases align to TRBD1. The germline V gene has CDR1 KGHSH and CDR2 LQKENI. V lost 5 bases to trimming and J lost 0 bases; unmatched junction nucleotides: 5. The CDR3 runs 16 residues. CDR3 bases: TGTGCCAGCTCATCAAGGACAGGGGGAAGCACAGATACGCAGTATTTT. Translating it yields CASSSRTGGSTDTQYF. The variable domain in full, with the rest retrieved from reference TRBV18 and TRBJ2-3, is NAGVMQNPRHLVRRRGQEARLRCSPMKGHSHVYWYRQLPEEGLKFMVYLQKENIIDESGMPKERFSAEFPKEGPSILRIQQVVRGDSAAYFCASSSRTGGSTDTQYFGPGTRLTVL.

The CDR3 nucleotides are TGTGCCAGCAGTTACGGAAGGGACGCTGAAGCTTTCTTT. Its protein is CASSYGRDAEAFF. The V and J genes are TRBV6-5 and TRBJ1-1; D may be TRBD1 (5 bases). The CDR3 length is 13 residues. Germline V gene data show CDR1 as MNHEY and CDR2 as SVGAGI. Trimming left V 2 bases short and J 6 bases short, with 10 bases between.

The chain is built from TRBV4-1 and TRBJ1-4; the D is unclear. Trimming left V 5 bases short and J 4 bases short, with 8 bases between. Germline V gene sequence: CDR1 MGHRA, CDR2 YSYEKL. This CDR3 spans 13 amino acids. This chain's CDR3 is CASSWWGNEKLFF. The CDR3 region has the DNA TGCGCCAGCAGCTGGTGGGGTAATGAAAAACTGTTTTTT.

This clone was counted a single time. The rearrangement joins TRBV27 to TRBJ1-1, with a tentative D call TRBD1 (5 bases). Trimming took off 5 bases at V and 0 bases at J, with 22 bases between the two ends. The CDR3 loop spans 18 amino acids. Germline assignment: CDR1 MNHEY and CDR2 SMNVEV (reference sequence). The CDR3 loop reads CASSPSLGASIMNTEAFF. The CDR3 DNA reads as TGTGCCAGCAGTCCCAGCCTCGGGGCCTCCATAATGAACACTGAAGCTTTCTTT.

This clone has only a few counts. The chain couples TRBV6-1 to TRBJ1-2; 8 nucleotides agree with TRBD1. J was trimmed by 4 bases and V by 1 base; bases with no gene match: 5. CDR3 size: 15 residues. The germline gives CDR1 MNHNS, CDR2 SASEGT. CDR3 loop: CASSEEWDRTYGYTF. CDR3 coding DNA: TGTGCCAGCAGTGAAGAGTGGGACAGGACCTATGGCTACACCTTC.

The chain uses TRBV12-5 and TRBJ2-5; 8 bases map to TRBD1. CDR3 length: 12 amino acids. Germline CDR1 is LGHNT and CDR2 is FRNRAP. After removal of 6 bases from V and 3 bases from J, the junction contained 0 bases not matched to a gene. The CDR3 reads CASGTGEETQYF. In DNA, the CDR3 is TGTGCTAGTGGGACAGGGGAAGAGACCCAGTACTTC. Full variable domain (missing parts from reference TRBV12-5 and TRBJ2-5): DARVTQTPRHKVTEMGQEVTMRCQPILGHNTVFWYRQTMMQGLELLAYFRNRAPLDDSGMPKDRFSAEMPDATLATLKIQPSEPRDSAVYFCASGTGEETQYFGPGTRLLVL.

V is TRBV7-2 and J is TRBJ2-7; D is possibly TRBD2 (5 bases). Trimming cost V 1 base and J 0 bases, with 10 bases left between them. This CDR3 has 15 amino acids. CDR1 and CDR2 (germline): SGHTA, FQGNSA. Written as DNA, the CDR3 is TGTGCCAGCAGCTTAGAGTCTGGGAGCTCCTACGAGCAGTACTTC. Protein product: CASSLESGSSYEQYF.

The chain links TRBV10-1 to TRBJ2-7; 9 bases are a match to TRBD2. This CDR3 region has 15 residues. Germline CDR1 WNHNN, CDR2 SYGVQD (reference sequence). J gave up 0 bases and V 8 bases, and 8 bases lay outside the gene matches. The CDR3 spells CASEGLAGISYEQYV. In DNA, the CDR3 is TGCGCCAGCGAGGGGCTAGCGGGAATCTCCTACGAGCAGTACGTC.

The rearrangement links TRBV27 to TRBJ2-2; D unclear. Looked up from germline, CDR1 is MNHEY and CDR2 is SMNVEV (reference sequence). Trimming took 3 bases from V and 5 from J, leaving 7 bases between them. The CDR3 loop spans 13 amino acids. CDR3 loop: CASSFRATGELFF. The CDR3 region has the DNA TGTGCCAGCAGTTTCCGGGCGACCGGGGAGCTGTTTTTT.

The chain links TRBV6-1 to TRBJ1-4; 8 bases fit TRBD1. The trim removed 3 bases at V and 7 bases at J, leaving 7 bases unmatched. From germline, CDR1 is MNHNS and CDR2 SASEGT. The CDR3 length is 15 residues. The CDR3 is CASSETGVGSEKLFF. CDR3 DNA: TGTGCCAGCAGTGAGACAGGGGTAGGAAGTGAAAAACTGTTTTTT.

V gene TRBV16 combines with J gene TRBJ1-2, with no clear D. The CDR3 has 13 residues. Germline V gene lookup returns CDR1 KGHSY and CDR2 FQNENV. Trimming took 0 bases from V and 7 from J, leaving 9 bases between them. The CDR3 DNA reads TGTGCCAGCAGCCAATCTTTGGGCTCTGGCTACACCTTC. This encodes CASSQSLGSGYTF.

The chain combines TRBV5-4 with TRBJ2-3; D is ambiguous. V gave up 4 bases and J gave up 2 bases, with 14 bases separating them. The CDR3 contains 15 residues. The germline V gene encodes CDR1 SGHNT and CDR2 YYREEE (reference sequence). The CDR3 here is CASSLLGILTDTQYF. The CDR3 DNA sequence: TGTGCCAGCAGCCTACTGGGCATCCTCACAGATACGCAGTATTTT.

The rearrangement joins TRBV15 to TRBJ2-7; D is unclear. Germline-derived CDR1 and CDR2 are LNHNV and YYDKDF (reference sequence). The V end was cut by 0 bases, the J end by 3 bases, with 6 bases between. The CDR3 runs to 13 residues. The CDR3 here is CATSRDAGYEQYF. CDR3 nucleotide sequence: TGTGCCACCAGCAGAGATGCAGGCTACGAGCAGTACTTC.

The rearrangement uses TRBV7-9 and TRBJ2-2; D remains unclear. From germline, CDR1 is SEHNR and CDR2 FQNEAQ (reference sequence). Trimming stripped 5 bases from V and 0 bases from J, with 13 bases between. The CDR3 covers 16 residues. This chain's CDR3 is CASSPLQISNTGELFF. Here the CDR3 DNA reads TGTGCCAGCAGCCCCCTACAGATATCGAACACCGGGGAGCTGTTTTTT.

This chain connects TRBV10-3 to TRBJ2-7; the D is unclear. V shed 2 bases and J shed 5 bases, with 7 bases lying between them. There are 12 residues in the CDR3. The germline V gene encodes CDR1 ENHRY and CDR2 SYGVKD. CDR3: CAISERVNEQYF. DNA for the CDR3: TGTGCCATCAGTGAGAGAGTGAACGAGCAGTACTTC.

The CDR3 loop reads CASSQSQGGRETQYF. CDR3 coding DNA: TGCGCCAGCAGCCAGTCCCAAGGGGGCCGGGAGACCCAGTACTTC. The chain recombines TRBV4-3 with TRBJ2-5, with 7 bases fitting TRBD1. CDR3 length: 15 amino acids. Trimming cost V 3 bases and J 5 bases; bases outside gene matches: 9. CDR1 and CDR2 from the germline V gene are LGHNA and YSLEER.

The rearrangement uses TRBV19 and TRBJ2-6; the D call may be TRBD1 or TRBD2 (5 bases each). The CDR3 has 17 residues. The germline V gene has CDR1 LNHDA and CDR2 SQIVND (reference sequence). Trimming pared 3 bases from V and 0 bases from J, leaving 12 bases between. The CDR3 bases are TGTGCCAGTAGTATTTCCTATGGGGGCTCTGGGGCCAACGTCCTGACTTTC. It encodes CASSISYGGSGANVLTF.

CDR3 sequence: CASSPGNTGELFF. The CDR3 DNA sequence: TGCGCCAGCAGCCCCGGGAACACCGGGGAGCTGTTTTTT. The chain employs TRBV5-1 and TRBJ2-2; D not certain. Germline V gene sequence: CDR1 SGHRS, CDR2 YFSETQ. V dropped 4 bases and J dropped 1 base, with 5 bases sitting between them. The CDR3 totals 13 residues. The full variable domain, its missing parts supplied by reference TRBV5-1 and TRBJ2-2, is KAGVTQTPRYLIKTRGQQVTLSCSPISGHRSVSWYQQTPGQGLQFLFEYFSETQRNKGNFPGRFSGRQFSNSRSEMNVSTLELGDSALYLCASSPGNTGELFFGEGSRLTVL.

The rearrangement joins TRBV4-3 to TRBJ2-3, with 8 bases matching TRBD2. Trimming cost V 0 bases and J 1 base; bases outside gene matches: 9. Germline V lookup: CDR1 LGHNA, CDR2 YSLEER. CDR3 length: 18 amino acids. The CDR3 is CASSQDPFSGGRTDTQYF. The CDR3 DNA reads as TGCGCCAGCAGCCAAGACCCCTTCAGCGGGGGACGCACAGATACGCAGTATTTT.

The chain joins TRBV5-1 to TRBJ1-2; the D is unclear. The CDR3 has 16 residues. The germline gives CDR1 SGHRS, CDR2 YFSETQ. V dropped 0 bases and J dropped 4 bases, with 16 bases sitting between them. Here the CDR3 DNA reads TGCGCCAGCAGCTTGGAAGGTCAGCCTGTTGTCTATGGCTACACCTTC. Amino acids: CASSLEGQPVVYGYTF.